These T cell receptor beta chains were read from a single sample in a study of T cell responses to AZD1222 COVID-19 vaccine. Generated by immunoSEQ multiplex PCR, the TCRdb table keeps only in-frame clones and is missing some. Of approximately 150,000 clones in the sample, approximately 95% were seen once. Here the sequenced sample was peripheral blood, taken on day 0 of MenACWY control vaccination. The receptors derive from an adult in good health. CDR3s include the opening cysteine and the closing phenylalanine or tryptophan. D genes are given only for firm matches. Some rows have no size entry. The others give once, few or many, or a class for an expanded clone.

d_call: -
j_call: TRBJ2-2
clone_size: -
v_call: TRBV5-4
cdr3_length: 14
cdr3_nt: TGTGCCAGCAGCTTTATACAGGGAGGCGGGGAGCTGTTTTTT
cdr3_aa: CASSFIQGGGELFF

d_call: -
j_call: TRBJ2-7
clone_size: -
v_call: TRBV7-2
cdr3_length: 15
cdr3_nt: TGTGCCAGCAGCTGGCAGGGAACAGGATCCTACGAGCAGTACTTC
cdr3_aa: CASSWQGTGSYEQYF

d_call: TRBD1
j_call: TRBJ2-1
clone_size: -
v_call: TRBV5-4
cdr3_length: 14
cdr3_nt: TGTGCCAGCAGCCCTGGACAGGCCTACAATGAGCAGTTCTTC
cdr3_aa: CASSPGQAYNEQFF

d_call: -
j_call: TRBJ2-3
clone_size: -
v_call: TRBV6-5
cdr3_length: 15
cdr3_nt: TGTGCCAGCAGTTCGAGGCTACATAGCACAGATACGCAGTATTTT
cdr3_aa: CASSSRLHSTDTQYF

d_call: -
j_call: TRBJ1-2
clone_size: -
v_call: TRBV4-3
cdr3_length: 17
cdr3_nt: TGCGCCAGCAGCCAAGCCTACGACCAGGGGAATAACTATGGCTACACCTTC
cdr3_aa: CASSQAYDQGNNYGYTF

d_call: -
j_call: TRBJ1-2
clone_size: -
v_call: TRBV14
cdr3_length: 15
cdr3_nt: TGTGCCAGCAGCCAGGAGGTGGGGCCCTTCTATGGCTACACCTTC
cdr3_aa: CASSQEVGPFYGYTF

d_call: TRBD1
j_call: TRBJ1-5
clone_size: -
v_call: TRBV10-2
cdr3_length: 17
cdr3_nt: TGCGCCAGCAGTGGAGGGACAGGAGGAGTTGACAATCAGCCCCAGCATTTT
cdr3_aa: CASSGGTGGVDNQPQHF

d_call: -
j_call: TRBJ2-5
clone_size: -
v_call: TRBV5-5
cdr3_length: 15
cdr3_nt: TGTGCCAGCAGCTTGGTTCGGGGAGGCTCGGAGACCCAGTACTTC
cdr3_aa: CASSLVRGGSETQYF

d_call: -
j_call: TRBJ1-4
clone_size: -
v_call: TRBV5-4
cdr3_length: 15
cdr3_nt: TGTGCCAGCAGCTTTCGGGGTGGAGTAAATGAAAAACTGTTTTTT
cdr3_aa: CASSFRGGVNEKLFF

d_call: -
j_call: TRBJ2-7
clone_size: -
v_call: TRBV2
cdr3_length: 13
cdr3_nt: TGTGCCAGCAGTGAAGGGGATGGGTACGAGCAGTACTTC
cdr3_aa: CASSEGDGYEQYF

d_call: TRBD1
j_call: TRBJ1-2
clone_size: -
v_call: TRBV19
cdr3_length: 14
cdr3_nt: TGTGCCAGTATCCGGACAGGGGATAACTATGGCTACACCTTC
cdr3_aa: CASIRTGDNYGYTF

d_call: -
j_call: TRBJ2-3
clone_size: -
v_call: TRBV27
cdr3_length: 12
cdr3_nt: TGTGCCAGCATCTCTAAGGGGGATACGCAGTATTTT
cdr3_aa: CASISKGDTQYF

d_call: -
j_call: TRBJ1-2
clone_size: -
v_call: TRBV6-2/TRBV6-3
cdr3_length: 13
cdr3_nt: TGTGCCAGCAGTTATTGGGGCTCGGATGGCTACACCTTC
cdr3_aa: CASSYWGSDGYTF

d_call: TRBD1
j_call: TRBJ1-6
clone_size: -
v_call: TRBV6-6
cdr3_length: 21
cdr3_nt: TGTGCCAGTAGCAGGGCCCTCGGACAGGGGGCAATTCATCTAGGCGATTCACCCCTCCACTTT
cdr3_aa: CASSRALGQGAIHLGDSPLHF

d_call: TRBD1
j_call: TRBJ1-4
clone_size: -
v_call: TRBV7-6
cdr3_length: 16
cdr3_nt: TGTGCCAGCAGCTCGACAACGGGACAGGGGACGGGAAAACTGTTTTTT
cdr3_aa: CASSSTTGQGTGKLFF

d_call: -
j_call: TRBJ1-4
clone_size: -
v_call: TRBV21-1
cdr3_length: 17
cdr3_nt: TGTGCCAGCAGCAAATATAGCAGGGAGGTCACTAATGAAAAACTGTTTTTT
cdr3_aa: CASSKYSREVTNEKLFF

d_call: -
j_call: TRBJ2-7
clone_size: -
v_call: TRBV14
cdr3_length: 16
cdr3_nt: TGTGCCAGCAGCCAAGTTCGTACCACAGGTCGAGACGAGCAGTACTTC
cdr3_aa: CASSQVRTTGRDEQYF

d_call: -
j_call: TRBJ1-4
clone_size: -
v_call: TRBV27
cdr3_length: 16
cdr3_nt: TGTGCCAGCAGTCTACGCTACAGGCCGTCCAATGAAAAACTGTTTTTT
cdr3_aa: CASSLRYRPSNEKLFF

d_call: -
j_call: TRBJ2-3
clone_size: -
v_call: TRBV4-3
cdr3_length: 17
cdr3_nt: TGCGCCAGCAGCCAAGCGGGGGGCGGCTCTGGCACAGATACGCAGTATTTT
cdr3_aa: CASSQAGGGSGTDTQYF

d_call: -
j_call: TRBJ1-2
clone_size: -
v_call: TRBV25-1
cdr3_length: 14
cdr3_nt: TGTGCCAGCAGTGAATATGGGAGCGTCTATGGCTACACCTTC
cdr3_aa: CASSEYGSVYGYTF

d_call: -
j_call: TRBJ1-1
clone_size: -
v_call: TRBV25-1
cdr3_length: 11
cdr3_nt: TGTGCCAGCAGACGGAACACTGAAGCTTTCTTT
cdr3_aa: CASRRNTEAFF

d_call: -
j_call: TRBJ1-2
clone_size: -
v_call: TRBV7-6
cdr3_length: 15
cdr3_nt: TGTGCCAGCAGCTTAGAGCCCACAGCAGAATATGGCTACACCTTC
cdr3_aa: CASSLEPTAEYGYTF

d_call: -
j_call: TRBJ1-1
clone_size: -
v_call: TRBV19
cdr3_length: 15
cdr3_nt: TGTGCCAGCAGTCCCGACACAAGACTGAACACTGAAGCTTTCTTT
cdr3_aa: CASSPDTRLNTEAFF

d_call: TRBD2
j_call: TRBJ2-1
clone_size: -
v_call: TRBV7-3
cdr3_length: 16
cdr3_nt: TGTGCCAGCAGCGCCCGGGCGGGACTAGGAATTGGTGAGCAGTTCTTC
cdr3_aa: CASSARAGLGIGEQFF

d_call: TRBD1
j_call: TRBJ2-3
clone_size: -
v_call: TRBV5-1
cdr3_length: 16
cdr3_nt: TGCGCCAGCAGCGCTATGACAGGGGCCCGCACAGATACGCAGTATTTT
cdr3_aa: CASSAMTGARTDTQYF

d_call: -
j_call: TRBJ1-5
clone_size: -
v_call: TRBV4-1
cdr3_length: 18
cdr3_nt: TGCGCCAGCAGCCTTAAGTTAGGTCTGGACCTTAGCAATCAGCCCCAGCATTTT
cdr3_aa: CASSLKLGLDLSNQPQHF

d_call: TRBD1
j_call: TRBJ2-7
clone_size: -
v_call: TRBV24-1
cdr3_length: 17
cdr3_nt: TGTGCCACCAGTGGGGGAACCTGGGACAGGGGCACCTACGAGCAGTACTTC
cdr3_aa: CATSGGTWDRGTYEQYF

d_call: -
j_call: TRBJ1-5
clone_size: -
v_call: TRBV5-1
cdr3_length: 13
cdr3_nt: TGCGCCAGCAGAGAGGACATTACTCAGCCCCAGCATTTT
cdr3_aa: CASREDITQPQHF

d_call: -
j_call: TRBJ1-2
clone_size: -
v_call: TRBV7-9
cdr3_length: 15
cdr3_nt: TGTGCCAGCAGCTTAGGGGGAACAGGGCGCTATGGCTACACCTTC
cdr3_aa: CASSLGGTGRYGYTF

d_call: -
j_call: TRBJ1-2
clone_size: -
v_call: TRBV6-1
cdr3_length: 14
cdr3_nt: TGTGCCAGCAGTGAAGTTGTACAGGCACGTGGCTACACCTTC
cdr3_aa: CASSEVVQARGYTF

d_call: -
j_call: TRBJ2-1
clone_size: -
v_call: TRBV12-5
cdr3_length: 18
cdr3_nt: TGTGCTAGTGGTTTGGTTCCTACAGGGACAACCTCCTACAATGAGCAGTTCTTC
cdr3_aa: CASGLVPTGTTSYNEQFF

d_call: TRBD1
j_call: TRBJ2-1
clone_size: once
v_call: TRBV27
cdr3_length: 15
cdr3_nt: TGTGCCAGCAGTTTAAGGGACAGGGGGTACAATGAGCAGTTCTTC
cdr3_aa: CASSLRDRGYNEQFF

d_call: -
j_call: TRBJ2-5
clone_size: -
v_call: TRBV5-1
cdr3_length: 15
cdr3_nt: TGCGCCAGCAGCTCCCCCAACGGGGGCCGAGAGACCCAGTACTTC
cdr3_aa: CASSSPNGGRETQYF

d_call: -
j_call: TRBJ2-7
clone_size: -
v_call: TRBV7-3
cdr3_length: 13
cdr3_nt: TGTGCCAGCAGTAGGGCGGCCGACTACGAGCAGTACTTC
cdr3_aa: CASSRAADYEQYF

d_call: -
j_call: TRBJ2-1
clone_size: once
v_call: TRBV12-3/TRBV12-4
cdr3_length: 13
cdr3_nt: TGTGCCAGCAGTTTATTGCGCGGCAATGAGCAGTTCTTC
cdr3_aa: CASSLLRGNEQFF

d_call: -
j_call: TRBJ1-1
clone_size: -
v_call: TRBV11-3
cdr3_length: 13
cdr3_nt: TGTGCCAGCAGCTTAGGTATCAACACTGAAGCTTTCTTT
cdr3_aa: CASSLGINTEAFF

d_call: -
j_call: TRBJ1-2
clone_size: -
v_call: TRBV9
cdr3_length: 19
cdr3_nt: TGTGCCAGCAGCGGGCCCCGCTTTCGACAAACGAATAGAGACTATGGCTACACCTTC
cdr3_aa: CASSGPRFRQTNRDYGYTF

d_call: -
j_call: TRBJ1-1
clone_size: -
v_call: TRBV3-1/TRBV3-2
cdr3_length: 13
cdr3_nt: TGTGCCAGCAGCCCGAACAGGAACACTGAAGCTTTCTTT
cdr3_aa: CASSPNRNTEAFF

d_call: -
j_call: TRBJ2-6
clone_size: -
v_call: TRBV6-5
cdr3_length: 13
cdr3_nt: TGTGCCAGCAGTTACCTGCGGTCCAACGTCCTGACTTTC
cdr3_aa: CASSYLRSNVLTF

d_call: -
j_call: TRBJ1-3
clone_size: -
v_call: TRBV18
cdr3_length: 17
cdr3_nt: TGTGCCAGCTCACCCCTCTCCGGGGGAACCTCTGGAAACACCATATATTTT
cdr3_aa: CASSPLSGGTSGNTIYF

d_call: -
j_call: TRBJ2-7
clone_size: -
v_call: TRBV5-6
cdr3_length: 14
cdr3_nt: TGTGCCAGCAGCTTTTCCCTTAGCTCCTACGAGCAGTACTTC
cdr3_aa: CASSFSLSSYEQYF

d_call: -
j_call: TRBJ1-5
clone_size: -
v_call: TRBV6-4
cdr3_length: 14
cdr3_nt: TGTGCCAGCAGTGAAGACAGTAGCAATCAGCCCCAGCATTTT
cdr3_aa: CASSEDSSNQPQHF

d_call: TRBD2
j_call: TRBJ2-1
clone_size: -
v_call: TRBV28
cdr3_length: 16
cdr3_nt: TGTGCCACCTGGGGCGTAGCGGGGGGGCCTGGCAATGAGCAGTTCTTC
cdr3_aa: CATWGVAGGPGNEQFF

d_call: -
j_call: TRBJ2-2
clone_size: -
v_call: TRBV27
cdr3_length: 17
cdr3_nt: TGTGCCAGCAGTTTACACGGGGGGACAGATAACACCGGGGAGCTGTTTTTT
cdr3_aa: CASSLHGGTDNTGELFF

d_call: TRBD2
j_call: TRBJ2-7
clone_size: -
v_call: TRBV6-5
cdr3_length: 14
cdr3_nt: TGTGCCAGCAGGGGCGGGACTAGCGGCTACGAGCAGTACTTC
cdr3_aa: CASRGGTSGYEQYF

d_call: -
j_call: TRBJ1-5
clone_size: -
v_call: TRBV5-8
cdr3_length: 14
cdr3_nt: TGTGCCAGCAGCTTTATCCGCTTCAATCAGCCCCAGCATTTT
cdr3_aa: CASSFIRFNQPQHF

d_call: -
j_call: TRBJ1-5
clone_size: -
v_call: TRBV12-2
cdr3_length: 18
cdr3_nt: TGTGCAAGTCGCTTAGTGCTTCGTCGGACAGGTCTCAATCAGCCCCAGCATTTT
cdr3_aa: CASRLVLRRTGLNQPQHF

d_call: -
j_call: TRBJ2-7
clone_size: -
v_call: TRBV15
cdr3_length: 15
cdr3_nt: TGTGCCACCAGCAGAGATACTAACAGAATCTACGAGCAGTACTTC
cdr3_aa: CATSRDTNRIYEQYF

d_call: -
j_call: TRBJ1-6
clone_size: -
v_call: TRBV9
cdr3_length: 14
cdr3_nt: TGTGCCAGCAGCGTAGATGGGTATAATTCACCCCTCCACTTT
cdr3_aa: CASSVDGYNSPLHF

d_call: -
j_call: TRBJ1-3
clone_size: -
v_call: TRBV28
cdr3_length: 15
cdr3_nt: TGTGCCAGCAGTTTGTTCGGAGGACCTGGAAACACCATATATTTT
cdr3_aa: CASSLFGGPGNTIYF

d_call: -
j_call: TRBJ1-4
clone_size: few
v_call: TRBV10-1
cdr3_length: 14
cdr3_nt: TGCGCCAGCAGTGAACCGGGGTCCGGCGGAAAACTGTTTTTT
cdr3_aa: CASSEPGSGGKLFF

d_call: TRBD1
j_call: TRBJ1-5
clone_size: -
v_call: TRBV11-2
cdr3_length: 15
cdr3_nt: TGTGCCAGCAGCTTAGCAGGGGGCGGAGGTCAGCCCCAGCATTTT
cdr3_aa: CASSLAGGGGQPQHF

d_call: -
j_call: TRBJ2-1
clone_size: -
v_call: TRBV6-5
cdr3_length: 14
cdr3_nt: TGTGCCAGCACCCTGACGACAGAATCAAATGAGCAGTTCTTC
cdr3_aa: CASTLTTESNEQFF

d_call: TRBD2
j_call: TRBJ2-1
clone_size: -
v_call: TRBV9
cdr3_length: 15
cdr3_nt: TGTGCCAGCAGCGTTTCTAGCGGGAGCGTCGGTGAGCAGTTCTTC
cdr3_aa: CASSVSSGSVGEQFF

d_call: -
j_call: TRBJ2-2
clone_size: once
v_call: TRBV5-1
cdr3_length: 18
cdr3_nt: TGCGCCAGCAGCCCCGGGGGTACGGGAACAGCGAACACCGGGGAGCTGTTTTTT
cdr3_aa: CASSPGGTGTANTGELFF

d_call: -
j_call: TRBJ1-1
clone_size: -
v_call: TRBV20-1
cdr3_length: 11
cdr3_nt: TGCAGTGCTCAGGAGGTCTCTGAAGCTTTCTTT
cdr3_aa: CSAQEVSEAFF

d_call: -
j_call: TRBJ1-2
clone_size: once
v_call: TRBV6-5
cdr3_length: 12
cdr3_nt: TGTGCCAGCTTCGAAAGGGCCCAGGGCTACACCTTC
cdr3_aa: CASFERAQGYTF